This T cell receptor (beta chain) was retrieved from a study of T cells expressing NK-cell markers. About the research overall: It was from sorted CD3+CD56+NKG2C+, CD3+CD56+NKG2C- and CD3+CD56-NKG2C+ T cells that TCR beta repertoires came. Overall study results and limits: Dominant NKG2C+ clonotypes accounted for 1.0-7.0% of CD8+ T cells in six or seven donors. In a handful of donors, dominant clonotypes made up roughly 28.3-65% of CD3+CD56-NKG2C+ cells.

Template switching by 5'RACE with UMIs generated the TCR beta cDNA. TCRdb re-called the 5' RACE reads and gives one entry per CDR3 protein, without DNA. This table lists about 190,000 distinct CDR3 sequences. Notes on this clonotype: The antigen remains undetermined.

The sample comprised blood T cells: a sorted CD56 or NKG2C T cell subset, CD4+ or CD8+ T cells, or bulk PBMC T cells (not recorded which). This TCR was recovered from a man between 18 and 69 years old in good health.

CDR3 in amino acids: CASSLSGTGGRNEQFF. The V gene is TRBV7-3, the J gene TRBJ2-1; absent DNA, TCRdb's TRBD1 call cannot be checked. Germline loops: CDR1 SGHTA, CDR2 FQGTGA. The CDR3 is 16 amino acids.